The 3 T cell receptor beta chains below were found in one sample sequenced in a study of naive and memory T cell subsets. Amplification of ligated cDNA took four PCR rounds with SP2 and nested alpha and beta constant primers. Each CDR3 protein is one row after TCRdb ran MiXCR on the 5' RACE reads. The sample lists about 62,000 distinct CDR3 sequences, 8% occurring once. The library had UMIs added by 3' ligation of an oligonucleotide to TCR cDNA. Receptors were obtained from a female donor in good health.

At least ten counts were recorded for this clonotype. The V gene is TRBV28, the J gene TRBJ1-5; D unresolved. Germline V gives CDR1 MDHEN, CDR2 SYDVKM. Trimming shortened V by 6 bases and J by 8 bases, and 17 bases separated the two germline ends. This CDR3 is built from 14 residues. The CDR3 DNA reads TGTGCCAGCAGCCCGACAAGGCCTGCTGAGCCCCAGCATTTT. It translates to CASSPTRPAEPQHF.

This sequence joins TRBV10-2 and TRBJ2-7; 9 bases are a match to TRBD2. Germline values: CDR1 WSHSY, CDR2 SAAADI. V lost 0 bases to trimming and J lost 7 bases; unmatched junction nucleotides: 4. The CDR3 sequence is 14 residues long. In DNA, the CDR3 is TGCGCCAGCAGTGAGTCTGCGGCGGGGGGGGAGCAGTACTTC. Encoded protein: CASSESAAGGEQYF.

This clonotype occurred many times. This rearrangement joins TRBV12-3 or TRBV12-4 to TRBJ2-7, with D possibly being TRBD1 or TRBD2 (6 bases each). This CDR3 has 12 amino acids. Trimming left V 8 bases short and J 2 bases short, with 10 bases between. CDR3 amino acids: CASGGTPYEQYF. The CDR3 coding sequence is TGTGCCAGCGGCGGGACACCCTACGAGCAGTACTTC.